The clone carrying this TCR beta chain appeared a few times. CDR3 length: 18 residues. V was cut by 4 bases and J by 3 bases, with 21 bases left in between. CDR1 SNHLY and CDR2 FYNNEI come from the germline V gene. This specimen comes from a study of T-cell reconstitution after alpha-beta-depleted transplantation in children. Unique molecular identifiers were used to barcode this TCRbeta library. TCRdb re-called the PCR reads with MiXCR, one entry per CDR3 protein. The sample lists nearly 550,000 distinct CDR3 sequences, about 18% seen once, with about 3.1% in the top ten. This receptor was obtained from a human donor who donated a stem cell graft to a child with acute lymphoblastic leukemia. V usage is TRBV2 and J usage is TRBJ2-2; TRBD2 is a possible D gene (7 bases). Sequenced material: PBMCs from the stem cell graft donor, taken from the stem cell graft. CDR3 amino acids: CASSAAAGATPYTGELFF. In DNA, the CDR3 is TGTGCCAGCAGTGCTGCGGCGGGGGCAACTCCATACACCGGGGAGCTGTTTTTT.